This T cell receptor beta chain was captured in a study of blood T cell repertoires in COVID-19. TCRdb's copy holds only in-frame clones and misses some; the assay was immunoSEQ multiplex PCR. Of roughly 350,000 clones in the sample, 70% to 90% were seen once. The TCR sequence derives from a woman aged 25-40 years with COVID-19, enrolled during active disease. The sample taken for sequencing was peripheral blood.

The CDR3 nucleotides read TGTGCCAGCAGTTACCGGACAGGAGTGGGGTATGGCTACACCTTC. Translated: CASSYRTGVGYGYTF. The V call is TRBV6-5, the J call TRBJ1-2; 7 bases line up with TRBD1. There are 15 residues in the CDR3. With V trimmed by 2 bases and J by 5 bases, 8 bases remained unmatched. Germline V gene sequence: CDR1 MNHEY, CDR2 SVGAGI.